The entry below gives a single T cell receptor beta chain sequence along with its context. The assay was immunoSEQ multiplex PCR, and TCRdb's table has in-frame clones only and misses some. The data show fewer than 200,000 clones, roughly 85% seen once. This sample is part of a study of blood T cell repertoires in COVID-19. Study summary: From the United States, Italy and Spain came samples of acute and convalescent COVID-19.

Trimming shortened V by 5 bases and J by 8 bases, and 15 bases separated the two germline ends. The CDR3 is 13 residues long. CDR1 is KGHSH and CDR2 is LQKENI in the germline V gene. Sequencing was performed on PBMCs or T cells enriched from blood (not recorded which). V usage is TRBV18 and J usage is TRBJ1-2, with D maybe TRBD1 (5 bases). The source of this sequence is a woman in her sixties or seventies in a cohort exposed to, infected with or recovered from COVID-19 (not recorded which). CDR3 in amino acids: CASSGGAGEGYTF. Written as DNA, the CDR3 is TGTGCCAGCTCAGGCGGGGCCGGCGAGGGCTACACCTTC.